What follows are 27 T cell receptor beta chains derived from one specimen sequenced in a study of blood T cells in healthy people across ages. Together with a sample-barcoded 5' primer, a J-beta primer mix was included in a second PCR lasting about 7 to 12 cycles. TCRdb fed the 5' RACE reads into MiXCR, producing one record per CDR3 protein. The sample lists about 640,000 distinct CDR3 sequences, around 41% occurring once. Sequencing was done on a sample of blood. Source of these receptors: an elderly man in good health.

The chain has TRBV20-1 and TRBJ2-3; 8 nucleotides match TRBD2. CDR1 and CDR2 (germline): DFQATT, SNEGSKA (reference sequence). Unmatched junction bases numbered 10, after V lost 0 bases and J lost 2 bases. CDR3 size: 17 residues. CDR3 sequence: CSAREFRVAGNTDTQYF. Here the CDR3 DNA reads TGCAGTGCTAGAGAGTTTCGGGTAGCGGGAAACACAGATACGCAGTATTTT.

This rearrangement joins TRBV7-2 to TRBJ2-5; D ambiguous. CDR1 is SGHTA and CDR2 is FQGNSA in the germline V gene. The CDR3 sequence is 14 residues long. V gave up 3 bases and J gave up 5 bases, with 13 bases separating them. The CDR3 bases are TGTGCCAGCAGCTTCGGGCCATCGAGGGAGACCCAGTACTTC. The encoded protein is CASSFGPSRETQYF.

This clonotype has more than one count but fewer than ten. The genes are TRBV6-5 and TRBJ1-2; 10 bases map to TRBD1. The germline V gene has CDR1 MNHEY and CDR2 SVGAGI. V lost 5 bases and J lost 4; bases outside the gene matches: 4. The length of the CDR3 is 14 residues. The CDR3 reads CASSRGQGTYGYTF. CDR3 sequence (DNA): TGTGCCAGCAGTCGGGGACAGGGGACCTATGGCTACACCTTC.

This clonotype was picked up a small number of times. This rearrangement joins TRBV6-1 to TRBJ2-7; the D gene is possibly TRBD2 (5 bases). The ends were cut back, 7 bases at V and 0 bases at J, with 10 bases in the middle. In germline, CDR1 is MNHNS, CDR2 SASEGT. The CDR3 runs 13 residues. The CDR3 loop reads CASNRGSSYEQYF. Written as DNA, the CDR3 is TGTGCCAGCAACAGAGGGAGCTCCTACGAGCAGTACTTC.

This chain joins TRBV4-2 and TRBJ2-5; D tentatively reads TRBD1 or TRBD2 (5 bases each). CDR3 size: 16 residues. CDR1 is LGHNA and CDR2 is YNFKEQ in the germline V gene. V dropped 5 bases and J dropped 13 bases, with 29 bases sitting between them. The CDR3 sequence: CASSIRDRDGSYELYF. CDR3 bases: TGTGCCAGCAGCATCCGAGACCGGGACGGGTCCTACGAGCTGTACTTC.

This clonotype was counted between two and nine times. The chain combines TRBV7-2 with TRBJ2-3; D is perhaps TRBD1 (6 bases). V was pared by 1 base and J by 3 bases, with 11 bases between. Germline CDR1 and CDR2: SGHTA and FQGNSA. CDR3 length equals 15 residues. CDR3 in amino acids: CASSLVDSWTDTQYF. The CDR3 nucleotides are TGTGCCAGCAGCTTAGTGGACAGTTGGACAGATACGCAGTATTTT.

The table lists this clonotype with a few counts. V gene TRBV2 combines with J gene TRBJ2-4, with 11 bases matching TRBD2. The DNA end is more similar to TRBJ2-7, so the J call may be wrong. The CDR3 consists of 16 residues. CDR1 is SNHLY, CDR2 FYNNEI, per germline. CDR3 nucleotide sequence: TGTGCCAGCAGTGGCCATGAGGGACTAGCGGTCTACGAGCAGTACTTC. This sequence encodes CASSGHEGLAVYEQYF.

This chain joins TRBV6-2 or TRBV6-3 and TRBJ2-3; D is ambiguous. The V end was cut by 8 bases, the J end by 1 base, with 13 bases between. The CDR3 has 14 residues. The germline V gene has CDR1 MNHEY and CDR2 SVGEGT. CDR3 in amino acids: CASGVLVGTDTQYF. CDR3 bases: TGTGCCAGCGGGGTCCTTGTTGGCACAGATACGCAGTATTTT.

This chain connects TRBV7-2 to TRBJ2-3, with D possibly being TRBD2 (6 bases). This CDR3 is 14 amino acids long. CDR1 and CDR2 from the germline V gene are SGHTA and FQGNSA. V shed 4 bases and J shed 1 base, with 9 bases lying between them. The CDR3 nucleotides are TGTACCAGCAGCTCGGGAGCGGGCACAGATACGCAGTATTTT. Protein sequence: CTSSSGAGTDTQYF.

CDR3: CASSPNPGAPLHF. The CDR3 bases are TGTGCCAGCTCACCCAATCCGGGGGCACCCCTCCACTTT. The chain recombines TRBV18 with TRBJ1-6; tentative D call: TRBD1 (5 bases). V was pared by 3 bases and J by 11 bases, with 11 bases between. The CDR3 is made up of 13 amino acids. Germline V lookup: CDR1 KGHSH, CDR2 LQKENI. Full variable domain (rest looked up from reference TRBV18 and TRBJ1-6): NAGVMQNPRHLVRRRGQEARLRCSPMKGHSHVYWYRQLPEEGLKFMVYLQKENIIDESGMPKERFSAEFPKEGPSILRIQQVVRGDSAAYFCASSPNPGAPLHFGNGTRLTVT.

The chain combines TRBV6-5 with TRBJ2-5; TRBD1 agrees at 9 bases. Germline values: CDR1 MNHEY, CDR2 SVGAGI. With V trimmed by 4 bases and J by 4 bases, 16 bases remained unmatched. This CDR3 region has 18 residues. CDR3 in amino acids: CASSFRRGAGQGIETQYF. The CDR3 DNA reads TGTGCCAGCAGTTTTCGTCGAGGGGCGGGACAGGGAATAGAGACCCAGTACTTC.

This sequence joins TRBV4-3 and TRBJ2-3; the D gene is possibly TRBD2 (5 bases). This CDR3 region has 15 residues. The V gene lost 3 bases and the J gene lost 5 bases, with 15 bases spanning the gap. The germline CDR1 and CDR2 sequences are LGHNA and YSLEER. The CDR3 is CASSHRDGGLDTQYF. The CDR3, as DNA: TGCGCCAGCAGCCACCGGGATGGCGGCCTAGATACGCAGTATTTT.

CDR3 bases: TGTGCCAGCAGCCTATACTCGATGACTAGCGGGAGGGCCTCTAGCACAGATACGCAGTATTTT. Its protein product is CASSLYSMTSGRASSTDTQYF. This sequence joins TRBV3-1 and TRBJ2-3, with 14 bases fitting TRBD2. Per germline, CDR1 LGHDT and CDR2 YNNKEL (reference sequence). Trimming removed 4 bases from V and 0 bases from J; junction bases left unmatched: 15. The CDR3 has 21 residues.

This clonotype was detected a few times. This chain joins TRBV20-1 and TRBJ1-6; D may be TRBD1 (5 bases). CDR3 length: 14 residues. Germline V gene lookup returns CDR1 DFQATT and CDR2 SNEGSKA (reference sequence). V was clipped by 0 bases and J by 10 bases, with 13 bases between them. CDR3 coding DNA: TGCAGTGCTAGAGAAGAGCAGGGAGGATCACCCCTCCACTTT. The encoded protein is CSAREEQGGSPLHF.

The gene calls are TRBV4-3 and TRBJ2-3, with no clear D. There are 13 residues in the CDR3. Trimming took 0 bases from V and 1 from J, leaving 2 bases between them. CDR1 is LGHNA, CDR2 YSLEER, per germline. CDR3 protein: CASSQEGTDTQYF. DNA for the CDR3: TGCGCCAGCAGCCAAGAGGGCACAGATACGCAGTATTTT.

The rearrangement uses TRBV4-2 and TRBJ1-5; 7 nucleotides match TRBD1. The CDR3 sequence is 14 residues long. V was pared by 4 bases and J by 5 bases, with 5 bases of the junction left unmatched. Per germline, CDR1 LGHNA and CDR2 YNFKEQ. This CDR3 reads CASSLRDSHQPQHF. The DNA of the CDR3 is TGTGCCAGCAGCCTCCGGGACAGTCATCAGCCCCAGCATTTT.

This clonotype has more than one count but fewer than ten. CDR3 nucleotide sequence: TGCGCCAGCAGCCAAACGGGGGGAACGAATGAGCAGTTCTTC. It specifies CASSQTGGTNEQFF. The chain is built from TRBV4-3 and TRBJ2-1; TRBD2 aligns across 7 bases. The ends lost 2 bases at V and 7 bases at J; junction bases unmatched: 5. The germline CDR1 and CDR2 sequences are LGHNA and YSLEER. CDR3 length: 14 amino acids.

This clonotype was seen at least ten times. The rearrangement joins TRBV10-3 to TRBJ2-7; D is uncertain. Germline V lookup: CDR1 ENHRY, CDR2 SYGVKD. Trimming left V 8 bases short and J 2 bases short, with 19 bases between. The CDR3 contains 15 residues. CDR3 amino acids: CAIGRSPQKTYEQYF. Here the CDR3 DNA reads TGTGCCATCGGCCGGAGCCCCCAGAAAACCTACGAGCAGTACTTC.

V usage is TRBV7-9 and J usage is TRBJ2-5; the match to TRBD2 covers 7 bases. The CDR3 contains 14 residues. The V and J ends lost 1 base and 11 bases, in that order; junction bases with no gene match: 10. Germline CDR1 and CDR2: SEHNR and FQNEAQ (reference sequence). CDR3 sequence: CASSLEGLGREQYF. In nucleotides, the CDR3 is TGTGCCAGCAGCTTAGAGGGGCTTGGGAGGGAGCAGTACTTC.

This clonotype has more than one count but fewer than ten. The V and J genes are TRBV5-1 and TRBJ2-3, with 11 bases aligning to TRBD1. Trimming removed 4 bases from V and 4 bases from J; junction bases left unmatched: 8. CDR3 length: 16 amino acids. Germline loops: CDR1 SGHRS, CDR2 YFSETQ. The CDR3 bases are TGCGCCAGCAGCCTGCCGGGACAGGGGGTTTCAGATACGCAGTATTTT. It codes for CASSLPGQGVSDTQYF.

This clonotype was counted only a few times. The chain joins TRBV20-1 to TRBJ2-7; TRBD2 agrees at 8 bases. The germline V gene encodes CDR1 DFQATT and CDR2 SNEGSKA (reference sequence). The CDR3 spans 12 residues. CDR3 residues: CSIAGSEYEQYF. The CDR3 DNA reads TGCAGCATAGCGGGGAGTGAATACGAGCAGTACTTC.

In its sample, this clonotype was seen a few times. The CDR3 region has the DNA TGTGCCAGCAGTTTAGGCGGGTCTTTCTATGGCTACACCTTC. Amino acids: CASSLGGSFYGYTF. V gene TRBV12-3 or TRBV12-4 combines with J gene TRBJ1-2, with D uncertain. Trimming took 1 base from V and 4 from J, leaving 10 bases between them. This CDR3 contains 14 residues.

The J gene is TRBJ1-1, the V gene TRBV6-2 or TRBV6-3; D uncertain. CDR3 length equals 14 residues. V gave up 4 bases and J gave up 6 bases, with 15 bases separating them. The germline CDR1 and CDR2 sequences are MNHEY and SVGEGT. CDR3 DNA sequence: TGTGCCAGCAGTTCCGCAATCGGGTGGGCTGAAGCTTTCTTT. Amino acid sequence: CASSSAIGWAEAFF.

The chain carries TRBV6-2 or TRBV6-3 and TRBJ2-7; 8 bases agree with TRBD1. Germline CDR1 and CDR2: MNHEY and SVGEGT. This CDR3 is 14 amino acids long. Trimming at V came to 6 bases and at J to 2 bases, leaving 6 bases not matched to a gene. This CDR3 reads CASSRQGIPYEQYF. The CDR3 nucleotides are TGTGCCAGCAGCCGACAGGGGATCCCCTACGAGCAGTACTTC.

V is TRBV20-1 and J is TRBJ2-1; TRBD1 agrees at 8 bases. V gave up 4 bases and J gave up 6 bases; unmatched junction bases: 8. In germline, CDR1 is DFQATT, CDR2 SNEGSKA (reference sequence). The length of the CDR3 is 14 residues. CDR3 amino acids: CSATDRGRGNEQFF. CDR3 bases: TGCAGTGCTACCGACAGGGGAAGGGGCAATGAGCAGTTCTTC.

The V gene is TRBV6-2 or TRBV6-3, the J gene TRBJ2-2; D is possibly TRBD1 (6 bases). V lost 8 bases and J 2 bases, leaving 9 bases between the germline ends. Germline V lookup: CDR1 MNHEY, CDR2 SVGEGT. The CDR3 runs 13 residues. CDR3 in amino acids: CASLDRNTGELFF. In DNA form, the CDR3 reads TGTGCCAGCCTGGACAGAAACACCGGGGAGCTGTTTTTT.

The sample holds one count of this clonotype. The rearrangement links TRBV5-1 to TRBJ1-4; the D is unclear. Germline CDR1 is SGHRS and CDR2 is YFSETQ. The CDR3 loop spans 16 amino acids. Trimming shortened V by 4 bases and J by 3 bases, and 16 bases separated the two germline ends. The CDR3 sequence is CASSPQNGNSNEKLFF. CDR3 sequence (DNA): TGCGCCAGCAGCCCACAGAACGGAAATTCTAATGAAAAACTGTTTTTT.